The T cell receptor (beta chain) under discussion was sequenced for a study of breast tumors, draining lymph nodes, adjacent tissues. General study findings and limits: Findings are consistent with lymph node origin and intratumoral expansion of most tumor T cells.

This clonotype was seen only a few times. The antigen is undetermined. TCRdb processed the multiplex PCR reads anew with MiXCR; each CDR3 protein has one entry. This repertoire shows around 300,000 distinct CDR3 sequences, under 35% found once; its top ten account for under 1.2%. Trimming stripped 1 base from V and 3 bases from J, with 4 bases between. The CDR3 covers 11 residues. CDR1 and CDR2 from the germline V gene are GTSNPN and SVGIG (reference sequence). The lymph nodes were axillary draining lymph nodes from breast cancer patients. This sequence originates from a female donor with breast cancer. Some clones in this sample may be carry-over from other donors' samples. This chain connects TRBV30 to TRBJ2-7; the D is unclear. Material: axillary lymph node tissue. CDR3 DNA sequence: TGTGCCTGGAGTGGCAGCTACGAGCAGTACTTC. Translating gives CAWSGSYEQYF.